One sample yielded the 30 T cell receptor beta chains listed below, sequenced in a study of blood T cell repertoires in COVID-19. The repertoire was sequenced with immunoSEQ multiplex PCR; TCRdb's copy has only in-frame clones and lacks some. The table records about 79,000 clones, about 89% of them present only once. The sample consisted of peripheral blood. The receptors here all came from a man between 65 and 80 years old with active or convalescent COVID-19.

The chain couples TRBV5-1 to TRBJ2-7, with 8 bases that match TRBD2. Germline V gene lookup returns CDR1 SGHRS and CDR2 YFSETQ. There are 18 residues in the CDR3. Trimming at V came to 0 bases and at J to 0 bases, leaving 11 bases not matched to a gene. The CDR3 sequence: CASSLGPRPGLGSYEQYF. CDR3 DNA sequence: TGCGCCAGCAGCTTGGGGCCGCGCCCGGGACTAGGCTCCTACGAGCAGTACTTC.

This clone was recorded a few times. The chain employs TRBV2 and TRBJ1-2; no definite D call. Germline V gene sequence: CDR1 SNHLY, CDR2 FYNNEI. With 5 bases removed from V and 2 bases from J, the gap between germline ends came to 12 bases. The CDR3 is 14 residues long. The CDR3 loop is CASSPSQNNYGYTF. CDR3 DNA sequence: TGTGCCAGCAGTCCTTCCCAGAACAACTATGGCTACACCTTC.

The genes are TRBV30 and TRBJ2-3; 8 nucleotides match TRBD2. J was trimmed by 6 bases and V by 0 bases; bases with no gene match: 5. This CDR3 region has 14 residues. From germline, CDR1 is GTSNPN and CDR2 SVGIG (reference sequence). This CDR3 reads CAWSVLAERDTQYF. The DNA for the CDR3 is TGTGCCTGGAGTGTACTAGCGGAGAGGGATACGCAGTATTTT.

This clone was seen a handful of times. The chain is built from TRBV27 and TRBJ1-4; D is unclear. Germline CDR1 and CDR2: MNHEY and SMNVEV (reference sequence). The CDR3 runs to 14 residues. V lost 6 bases to trimming and J lost 0 bases, with 8 bases between them. The CDR3 loop is CASRHLPTNEKLFF. For the CDR3, the DNA is TGTGCCAGCAGACACCTTCCAACTAATGAAAAACTGTTTTTT.

This chain uses TRBV27 with TRBJ2-1; 9 bases map to TRBD1. V lost 5 bases to trimming and J lost 5 bases; unmatched junction nucleotides: 7. Germline lookup yields CDR1 MNHEY and CDR2 SMNVEV (reference sequence). The CDR3 spans 15 residues. CDR3 loop: CASSVRDRANNEQFF. DNA for the CDR3: TGTGCCAGCAGTGTCCGGGACAGGGCAAACAATGAGCAGTTCTTC.

V gene TRBV6-6 combines with J gene TRBJ1-5; no reliable D call. This CDR3 is 17 amino acids long. The V end lost 5 bases, the J end lost 0 bases, and 17 bases lay between the germline ends. Per the germline V gene, CDR1 is MNHNY and CDR2 is SVGAGI (reference sequence). The CDR3 sequence is CASSLVPGQASNQPQHF. DNA for the CDR3: TGTGCCAGCAGTCTCGTCCCTGGGCAAGCTAGCAATCAGCCCCAGCATTTT.

V gene TRBV5-5 combines with J gene TRBJ2-7; TRBD1 might be the D (5 bases). CDR3 length: 14 residues. Trimming shortened V by 1 base and J by 4 bases, and 12 bases separated the two germline ends. Germline V gives CDR1 SGHKS, CDR2 YYEKEE (reference sequence). DNA of the CDR3: TGTGCCAGCAGCTTGTTATACTCAGGGTACGAGCAGTACTTC. Amino acids: CASSLLYSGYEQYF.

The CDR3 nucleotides are TGTGCCAGCAGCCCTAGACCCCAGGGATGGAATGAGCAGTTCTTC. This sequence encodes CASSPRPQGWNEQFF. The V gene is TRBV9, the J gene TRBJ2-1; TRBD1 is a possible D gene (5 bases). This CDR3 comprises 15 residues. The germline gives CDR1 SGDLS, CDR2 YYNGEE. The ends were cut back, 4 bases at V and 7 bases at J, with 18 bases in the middle.

The CDR3 DNA reads TGTGCCAGCAGCCCTCTACGGACAGGGAATGAAAAACTGTTTTTT. Amino acids: CASSPLRTGNEKLFF. The rearrangement uses TRBV7-9 and TRBJ1-4; 8 nucleotides agree with TRBD1. With V trimmed by 5 bases and J by 5 bases, 7 bases remained unmatched. Germline CDR1 is SEHNR and CDR2 is FQNEAQ (reference sequence). There are 15 residues in the CDR3.

This chain connects TRBV28 to TRBJ2-7; TRBD2 agrees at 10 bases. The CDR3 consists of 15 residues. CDR1 and CDR2 (germline): MDHEN, SYDVKM. Trimming at V came to 9 bases and at J to 0 bases, leaving 8 bases not matched to a gene. CDR3 in amino acids: CASITSGTLSYEQYF. For the CDR3, the DNA is TGTGCCAGTATTACTAGCGGGACGCTCTCCTACGAGCAGTACTTC. Using reference TRBV28 and TRBJ2-7 for the parts outside the CDR3, the full variable domain is DVKVTQSSRYLVKRTGEKVFLECVQDMDHENMFWYRQDPGLGLRLIYFSYDVKMKEKGDIPEGYSVSREKKERFSLILESASTNQTSMYLCASITSGTLSYEQYFGPGTRLTVT.

The chain carries TRBV24-1 and TRBJ1-2; no clear D. V was trimmed by 4 bases and J by 2 bases, leaving 16 bases between them. Germline V CDR1 and CDR2: KGHDR, SFDVKD. The CDR3 runs to 16 residues. CDR3 nucleotide sequence: TGTGCCACCAGTGACCCGCCCTATACGCGGAACTATGGCTACACCTTC. Its translation is CATSDPPYTRNYGYTF.

The V and J genes are TRBV11-2 and TRBJ2-4; 9 bases match TRBD1. CDR3 length equals 13 residues. V dropped 5 bases and J dropped 6; count of bases not matched to a gene: 2. Germline V gene data show CDR1 as SGHAT and CDR2 as FQNNGV. The CDR3 spells CASSTGGTNIQYF. The CDR3 coding sequence is TGTGCCAGCAGCACAGGGGGCACAAACATTCAGTACTTC. Looking up the rest from reference TRBV11-2 and TRBJ2-4 gives the full variable domain: EAGVAQSPRYKIIEKRQSVAFWCNPISGHATLYWYQQILGQGPKLLIQFQNNGVVDDSQLPKDRFSAERLKGVDSTLKIQPAKLEDSAVYLCASSTGGTNIQYFGAGTRLSVL.

The rearrangement links TRBV18 to TRBJ1-5, with TRBD1 matching over 9 bases. The CDR3 extends over 14 amino acids. The V gene end was trimmed by 8 bases and the J gene end by 5 bases; junction bases not matched to a gene: 7. Germline-derived CDR1 and CDR2 are KGHSH and LQKENI. CDR3 protein: CASAGQGADQPQHF. CDR3 sequence (DNA): TGTGCCAGCGCGGGACAGGGAGCGGATCAGCCCCAGCATTTT. Drawing the rest from reference TRBV18 and TRBJ1-5, the complete variable domain is NAGVMQNPRHLVRRRGQEARLRCSPMKGHSHVYWYRQLPEEGLKFMVYLQKENIIDESGMPKERFSAEFPKEGPSILRIQQVVRGDSAAYFCASAGQGADQPQHFGDGTRLSIL.

The chain joins TRBV27 to TRBJ1-6; unclear D gene. The CDR3 is 14 amino acids. Trimming cost V 4 bases and J 7 bases, with 11 bases left between them. CDR1 is MNHEY, CDR2 SMNVEV, per germline (reference sequence). DNA for the CDR3: TGTGCCAGCAGTTGGTCGTTCGGGAATTCACCCCTCCACTTT. This gives the protein CASSWSFGNSPLHF.

This chain connects TRBV24-1 to TRBJ2-1; D ambiguous. This CDR3 region has 15 residues. Germline loops: CDR1 KGHDR, CDR2 SFDVKD. The V end lost 4 bases, the J end lost 0 bases, and 9 bases lay between the germline ends. The CDR3 is CATSEVQTSYNEQFF. CDR3 coding DNA: TGTGCCACCAGTGAGGTACAGACCTCCTACAATGAGCAGTTCTTC.

This chain joins TRBV6-6 and TRBJ1-4; the match to TRBD1 covers 9 bases. CDR3 length: 15 residues. The germline gives CDR1 MNHNY, CDR2 SVGAGI (reference sequence). V trimming: 5 bases; J trimming: 5 bases; junction bases outside the gene matches: 6. The CDR3 bases are TGTGCCAGCAGTGACAGGGGGGGTCCGAATGAAAAACTGTTTTTT. Its translation is CASSDRGGPNEKLFF.

This clone was seen a single time. This chain links TRBV2 with TRBJ2-7, with D possibly TRBD1 on 6 matching bases. CDR3 length: 14 residues. V dropped 5 bases and J dropped 1 base, with 12 bases sitting between them. Germline-derived CDR1 and CDR2 are SNHLY and FYNNEI. This chain's CDR3 is CASSITGNSYEQYF. The CDR3 DNA is TGTGCCAGCAGTATAACAGGGAATTCCTACGAGCAGTACTTC. The complete variable domain, with remaining parts taken from reference TRBV2 and TRBJ2-7, reads EPEVTQTPSHQVTQMGQEVILRCVPISNHLYFYWYRQILGQKVEFLVSFYNNEISEKSEIFDDQFSVERPDGSNFTLKIRSTKLEDSAMYFCASSITGNSYEQYFGPGTRLTVT.

The chain recombines TRBV2 with TRBJ2-1; D remains unclear. The CDR3 is 14 residues long. The germline CDR1 and CDR2 sequences are SNHLY and FYNNEI. Trimming removed 6 bases at V and 6 bases at J, with 15 bases between. The CDR3 is CASSVLPPGNEQFF. CDR3 DNA: TGTGCCAGCAGCGTACTACCACCGGGCAATGAGCAGTTCTTC.

This chain's CDR3 is CASSQWTSGRNEQFF. The CDR3 DNA follows: TGTGCCAGCAGCCAGTGGACTAGCGGGAGAAATGAGCAGTTCTTC. The chain uses TRBV28 and TRBJ2-1, with 13 bases aligning to TRBD2. Per the germline V gene, CDR1 is MDHEN and CDR2 is SYDVKM. Trimming cost V 6 bases and J 7 bases; bases outside gene matches: 6. CDR3 length: 15 amino acids.

The gene calls are TRBV5-1 and TRBJ1-1, with TRBD1 as a possible D gene (6 bases). V was trimmed by 0 bases and J by 3 bases, leaving 6 bases between them. CDR3 length equals 13 residues. CDR1 SGHRS and CDR2 YFSETQ come from the germline V gene. The CDR3 protein is CASSLDRDTEAFF. CDR3 nucleotides: TGCGCCAGCAGCTTGGACAGGGACACTGAAGCTTTCTTT.

This sequence joins TRBV15 and TRBJ2-3; 8 bases match TRBD1. J gave up 3 bases and V 0 bases, and 5 bases lay outside the gene matches. The CDR3 spans 16 residues. The germline V gene encodes CDR1 LNHNV and CDR2 YYDKDF (reference sequence). The CDR3 sequence: CATSRDQGAGTDTQYF. CDR3 nucleotides: TGTGCCACCAGCAGAGATCAGGGGGCAGGGACAGATACGCAGTATTTT.

This chain links TRBV7-3 with TRBJ2-7, with D tentatively TRBD2 (6 bases). Looked up from germline, CDR1 is SGHTA and CDR2 is FQGTGA. Deletions cut 3 bases from V and 3 bases from J, with 12 bases between. The CDR3 extends over 14 amino acids. The CDR3 region is CASSLGVGGYEQYF. CDR3 bases: TGTGCCAGCAGCTTGGGGGTCGGGGGCTACGAGCAGTACTTC.

This chain joins TRBV28 and TRBJ1-5; possible D gene TRBD1, 6 bases. The V end lost 6 bases, the J end lost 6 bases, and 18 bases lay between the germline ends. The CDR3 loop spans 15 amino acids. CDR1 and CDR2 from the germline V gene are MDHEN and SYDVKM. The CDR3 DNA reads as TGTGCCAGCAGAAAATCATTTCAGGGGCTTCAGCCCCAGCATTTT. Its translation is CASRKSFQGLQPQHF.

This sequence joins TRBV11-3 and TRBJ2-2; 8 bases agree with TRBD2. The CDR3 loop spans 17 amino acids. In germline, CDR1 is SGHNT, CDR2 YENEEA. J gave up 3 bases and V 0 bases, and 6 bases lay outside the gene matches. CDR3 in DNA: TGTGCCAGCAGCTTAGATTGGCCGGGACTAGACACCGGGGAGCTGTTTTTT. Amino acids: CASSLDWPGLDTGELFF.

This sequence joins TRBV28 and TRBJ1-2; TRBD1 is a possible D gene (6 bases). CDR1 MDHEN and CDR2 SYDVKM come from the germline V gene. The V end was cut by 6 bases, the J end by 5 bases, with 16 bases between. This CDR3 spans 14 amino acids. The CDR3 spells CASRATGSTYGYTF. CDR3 DNA: TGTGCCAGCAGAGCGACAGGCTCTACTTATGGCTACACCTTC.

The chain joins TRBV4-1 to TRBJ2-2; tentative D call: TRBD2 (7 bases). The CDR3 consists of 16 residues. Trimming stripped 2 bases from V and 4 bases from J, with 14 bases between. Germline assignment: CDR1 MGHRA and CDR2 YSYEKL. The CDR3 here is CASSQTGRVVTGELFF. DNA for the CDR3: TGCGCCAGCAGCCAAACAGGGAGGGTTGTCACCGGGGAGCTGTTTTTT.

The rearrangement joins TRBV19 to TRBJ1-6; D not resolved. The CDR3 loop spans 14 amino acids. The V gene lost 5 bases and the J gene lost 14 bases, with 19 bases spanning the gap. CDR1 and CDR2 from the germline V gene are LNHDA and SQIVND (reference sequence). CDR3 nucleotide sequence: TGTGCCAGTAGTCCCCGCCGTCCCGTCGGGGCCCTCCACTTT. Translating it yields CASSPRRPVGALHF.

This clone showed up just a few times. The chain combines TRBV4-2 with TRBJ2-5; 9 bases are a match to TRBD2. The trim removed 0 bases at V and 7 bases at J, leaving 15 bases unmatched. This CDR3 comprises 18 residues. Germline loops: CDR1 LGHNA, CDR2 YNFKEQ. The CDR3 DNA is TGTGCCAGCAGCCAAGATTATTTCGAGCTCGGCGGGAGGGGGACCCAGTACTTC. Protein product: CASSQDYFELGGRGTQYF.

This clone came up once. The chain employs TRBV5-1 and TRBJ1-4, with 9 bases lining up with TRBD1. There are 15 residues in the CDR3. Germline CDR1 is SGHRS and CDR2 is YFSETQ. J lost 6 bases, V lost 3 bases, and 6 bases had no gene match. CDR3 DNA sequence: TGCGCCAGCAGCTCACAGGGACAGGGAGATGAAAAACTGTTTTTT. Translating it yields CASSSQGQGDEKLFF. Full variable domain (remainder filled in from reference TRBV5-1 and TRBJ1-4): KAGVTQTPRYLIKTRGQQVTLSCSPISGHRSVSWYQQTPGQGLQFLFEYFSETQRNKGNFPGRFSGRQFSNSRSEMNVSTLELGDSALYLCASSSQGQGDEKLFFGSGTQLSVL.

This sequence joins TRBV29-1 and TRBJ2-3; perhaps TRBD2 as D (6 bases). The germline V gene encodes CDR1 SQVTM and CDR2 ANQGSEA. This CDR3 contains 14 residues. V lost 4 bases, J lost 4 bases, and 15 bases lay in between. The CDR3 region has the DNA TGCAGCGTTGGCGACGGGGTAGCGGCAGATACGCAGTATTTT. This gives the protein CSVGDGVAADTQYF.